The next 11 T cell receptor beta chains were all read from a single sample in a study of early T cells in non-severe SARS-CoV-2 infection. Each CDR3 protein is one row after TCRdb ran MiXCR on the 5' RACE reads. The repertoire holds fewer than 40,000 distinct CDR3 sequences, with roughly 5.7% as singletons. The sample was whole blood. Every receptor here comes from an adult who was a healthcare worker with PCR-confirmed SARS-CoV-2 infection or an uninfected control (not recorded which).

This clonotype was counted only a few times. The chain links TRBV6-5 to TRBJ2-7, with D hard to call. Looked up from germline, CDR1 is MNHEY and CDR2 is SVGAGI. This CDR3 comprises 14 residues. The ends were cut back, 2 bases at V and 4 bases at J, with 12 bases in the middle. The CDR3 here is CASSYRGRAYEQYF. The CDR3 DNA is TGTGCCAGCAGTTACCGTGGACGGGCATACGAGCAGTACTTC.

Only a few counts were recorded for this clonotype. The gene calls are TRBV28 and TRBJ2-5; D could derive from TRBD1 or TRBD2 (5 bases each). The germline CDR1 and CDR2 sequences are MDHEN and SYDVKM. V lost 3 bases and J lost 2, with 13 bases in between. The length of the CDR3 is 15 residues. CDR3 region: CASSLGVNRQETQYF. The CDR3 DNA sequence: TGTGCCAGCAGTTTGGGGGTCAACCGGCAAGAGACCCAGTACTTC.

The V call is TRBV7-9, the J call TRBJ2-7; 7 bases agree with TRBD1. Germline CDR1 SEHNR, CDR2 FQNEAQ (reference sequence). The ends lost 0 bases at V and 6 bases at J; junction bases unmatched: 2. The CDR3 is 13 residues long. The CDR3 loop reads CASSLAGGGEQYF. DNA of the CDR3: TGTGCCAGCAGCTTAGCAGGGGGCGGCGAGCAGTACTTC.

In its sample, this clonotype was seen many times. The chain recombines TRBV6-2 or TRBV6-3 with TRBJ2-6, with D uncertain. The germline V and J ends were trimmed by 2 bases and 0 bases, with 2 bases remaining between them. Germline CDR1 and CDR2: MNHEY and SVGEGT. The CDR3 spans 14 residues. The CDR3 region has the DNA TGTGCCAGCAGTTACAGCTCTGGGGCCAACGTCCTGACTTTC. This encodes CASSYSSGANVLTF.

The chain joins TRBV18 to TRBJ2-1; a weak D match, TRBD1 (5 bases). The CDR3 length is 18 residues. Germline V gene data show CDR1 as KGHSH and CDR2 as LQKENI. Trimming pared 2 bases from V and 2 bases from J, leaving 19 bases between. CDR3 in DNA: TGTGCCAGCTCACCAAAAGAACAGGCCCCCTCGACCTACAATGAGCAGTTCTTC. Translating it yields CASSPKEQAPSTYNEQFF.

This clonotype showed up just once. A read error may explain this, as a much larger clone is one base away. The rearrangement joins TRBV4-3 to TRBJ2-3, with 8 bases lining up with TRBD2. Germline V gene data show CDR1 as LGHNA and CDR2 as YSLEER. The CDR3 sequence is 14 residues long. CDR3 loop: CASNQELAGDTQYF. CDR3 nucleotide sequence: TGCGCCAGCAACCAAGAGCTAGCGGGAGATACGCAGTATTTT.

This clonotype was recorded a few times. The gene calls are TRBV3-1 and TRBJ2-1; no definite D call. Germline V gene data show CDR1 as LGHDT and CDR2 as YNNKEL (reference sequence). V was shortened by 0 bases and J by 3 bases, with 9 bases between the two germline ends. The CDR3 has 15 residues. The CDR3 loop reads CASSQDLGIYNEQFF. CDR3 DNA sequence: TGTGCCAGCAGCCAAGATCTGGGGATCTACAATGAGCAGTTCTTC.

The chain carries TRBV28 and TRBJ1-1, with no clear D. CDR3 length: 13 residues. Germline V gene lookup returns CDR1 MDHEN and CDR2 SYDVKM. The V end was cut by 2 bases, the J end by 1 base, with 5 bases between. The CDR3 loop reads CASSLGENTEAFF. CDR3 nucleotides: TGTGCCAGCAGTTTAGGAGAGAACACTGAAGCTTTCTTT.

This clonotype appeared many times. The chain has TRBV7-9 and TRBJ2-7; 8 nucleotides match TRBD1. The CDR3 contains 15 residues. Germline V lookup: CDR1 SEHNR, CDR2 FQNEAQ (reference sequence). Germline trimming cut 5 bases from V and 2 bases from J; bases unmatched to any gene: 8. CDR3 DNA: TGTGCCAGCAGCCCCGGGACAGGCATTACCTACGAGCAGTACTTC. It codes for CASSPGTGITYEQYF.

Only a few counts were recorded for this clonotype. This chain links TRBV5-1 with TRBJ2-5; no clear D. The CDR3 sequence is 13 residues long. Trimming stripped 8 bases from V and 3 bases from J, with 14 bases between. CDR1 is SGHRS, CDR2 YFSETQ, per germline. CDR3 DNA sequence: TGCGCCAGTTTGGAGTCCCCGGAAGAGACCCAGTACTTC. Protein product: CASLESPEETQYF.

The chain is built from TRBV6-1 and TRBJ2-1; weak D call: TRBD1 (6 bases). The CDR3 is 17 amino acids. V dropped 0 bases and J dropped 5 bases, with 17 bases sitting between them. Germline assignment: CDR1 MNHNS and CDR2 SASEGT. In nucleotides, the CDR3 is TGTGCCAGCAGTGAAGCGGAAACAGGGATGATCCACAATGAGCAGTTCTTC. It is translated as CASSEAETGMIHNEQFF.